This T cell receptor beta chain is drawn from a study of T cell responses to AZD1222 COVID-19 vaccine. General study results and limits: There were vaccine-associated CD4 TCRs across spike, dominant at 160-218 and 743-854.

Trimming cost V 5 bases and J 3 bases, with 6 bases left between them. Germline CDR1 reads MGHDK; CDR2 reads SYGVNS. CDR3 size: 12 residues. The data were produced by immunoSEQ multiplex PCR, yet TCRdb's version contains in-frame clones alone and is incomplete. The sample has about 100,000 clones, around 87% seen once. This clone was observed a few times. What it binds is unknown. Doses given second, at about 4 or about 12 weeks, were pooled. This sequence was found in an adult who received the AZD1222 COVID-19 vaccine. This chain links TRBV25-1 with TRBJ2-3; D is unresolved. The specimen comprised peripheral blood, sampled 28 days after the second AZD1222 dose. CDR3 DNA sequence: TGTGCCAGCAGTCCTAGGACAGATACGCAGTATTTT. Residues: CASSPRTDTQYF.